The clone carrying this T cell receptor beta chain has more than one count but fewer than ten. V lost 6 bases to trimming and J lost 6 bases, with 9 bases between them. The germline V gene encodes CDR1 WNHNN and CDR2 SYGVQD (reference sequence). CDR3 length equals 11 residues. The data stem from a study of cytomegalovirus exposure and HLA in healthy donors. Study-wide background: The roughly 130 validation repertoires, a later analysis reported, used the same platform as the approximately 670 repertoires from the first cohort.

Generated by immunoSEQ multiplex PCR, the TCRdb table keeps only in-frame clones and is missing some. The top ten clones hold 0.95% to 1.5% of a sample with roughly 250,000 clones, around 86% of them seen once. Sequencing was done on a sample of PBMCs. This clonotype was obtained from a woman aged 25 to 39 in good health and CMV-seropositive. This sequence joins TRBV10-1 and TRBJ2-7; D might be TRBD2 (6 bases). This CDR3 reads CASSGGAEQYF. The CDR3 nucleotides read TGCGCCAGCAGCGGCGGGGCCGAGCAGTACTTC.